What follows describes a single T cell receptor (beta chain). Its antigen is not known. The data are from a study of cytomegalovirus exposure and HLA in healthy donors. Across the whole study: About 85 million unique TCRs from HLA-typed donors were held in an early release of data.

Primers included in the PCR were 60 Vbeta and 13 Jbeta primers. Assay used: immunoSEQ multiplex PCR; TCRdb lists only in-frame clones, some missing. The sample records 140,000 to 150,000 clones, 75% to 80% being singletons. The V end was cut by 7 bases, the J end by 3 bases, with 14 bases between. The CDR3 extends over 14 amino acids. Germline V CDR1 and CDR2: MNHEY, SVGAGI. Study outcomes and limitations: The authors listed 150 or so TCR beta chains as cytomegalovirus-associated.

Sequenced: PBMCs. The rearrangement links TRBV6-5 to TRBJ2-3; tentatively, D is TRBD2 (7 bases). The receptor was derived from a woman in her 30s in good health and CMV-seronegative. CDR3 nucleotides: TGTGCCAGCACTATAGGGGGGGCGACAGATACGCAGTATTTT. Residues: CASTIGGATDTQYF.